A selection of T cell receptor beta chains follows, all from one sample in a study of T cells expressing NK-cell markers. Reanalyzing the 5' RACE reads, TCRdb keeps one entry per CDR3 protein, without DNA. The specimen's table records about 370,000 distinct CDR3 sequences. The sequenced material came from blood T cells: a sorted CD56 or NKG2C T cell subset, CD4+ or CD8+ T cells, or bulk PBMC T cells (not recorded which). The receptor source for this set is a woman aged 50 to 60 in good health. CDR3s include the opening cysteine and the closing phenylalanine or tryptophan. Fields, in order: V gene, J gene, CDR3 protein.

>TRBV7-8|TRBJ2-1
CASSEPRDHPNEQFF
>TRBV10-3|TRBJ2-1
CAISEGSWAGPSPEQFF
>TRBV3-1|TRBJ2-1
CASSLGLFSYNEQFF
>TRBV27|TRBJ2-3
CASSLGETTDTQYF
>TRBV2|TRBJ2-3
CASSPRTSGVKWDTQYF
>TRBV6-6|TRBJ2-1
CASSYLRLGGRASPEAYNEQFF
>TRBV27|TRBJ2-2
CASFELGGTGELFF
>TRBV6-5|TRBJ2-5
CASRDTQETQYF
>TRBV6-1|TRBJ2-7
CASSVLIITYEQYF
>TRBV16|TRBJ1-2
CASSQSLTGYTF
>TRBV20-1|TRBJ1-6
CSARDRGASPLHF
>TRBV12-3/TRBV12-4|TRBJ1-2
CASSLGRGGDYGYTF
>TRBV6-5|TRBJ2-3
CASRPFLTGNKDTQYF
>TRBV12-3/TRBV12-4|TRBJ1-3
CASSVTRNTIYF
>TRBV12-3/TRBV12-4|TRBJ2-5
CASSFRGPRLIETQYF
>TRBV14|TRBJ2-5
CASSLTSGRKETQYF
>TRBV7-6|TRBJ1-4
CASSPDGVDEKLFF
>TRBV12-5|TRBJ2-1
CASGLAGSSYNEQFF
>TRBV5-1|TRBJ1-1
CASSLGQIMNTEAFF
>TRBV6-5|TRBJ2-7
CASSSLRDSLYEQYF
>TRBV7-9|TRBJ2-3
CASSLVAGGPRGSTDTQYF
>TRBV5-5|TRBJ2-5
CASSLGVFRFQETQYF
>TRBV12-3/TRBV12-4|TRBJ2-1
CASIDRAAYNEQFF